Each of the 23 T cell receptor beta chains below was sequenced from the same sample in a study of blood T cell repertoires in COVID-19. TCRdb's table, derived via immunoSEQ multiplex PCR, lists solely in-frame clones and lacks some. The repertoire holds 120,000 or so clones, with about 81% as singletons. Material for sequencing was peripheral blood. All receptors derive from a young man with COVID-19, enrolled during active disease.

The V and J genes are TRBV14 and TRBJ1-1; 8 nucleotides agree with TRBD1. The CDR3 length is 15 residues. Germline V gene data show CDR1 as SGHDN and CDR2 as FVKESK. Trimming took 3 bases from V and 4 from J; bases not matched to a gene: 7. The CDR3 nucleotides read TGTGCCAGCAGCCAGTGGACAGGGATGAGCACTGAAGCTTTCTTT. Its translation: CASSQWTGMSTEAFF.

The chain has TRBV12-3 or TRBV12-4 and TRBJ1-2; a possible D gene is TRBD1 (6 bases). The CDR3 loop spans 12 amino acids. Trimming removed 5 bases at V and 5 bases at J, with 9 bases between. DNA for the CDR3: TGTGCCAGCAGTATGACAGGATATGGCTACACCTTC. Protein sequence: CASSMTGYGYTF.

This chain links TRBV20-1 with TRBJ1-2; D gene unclear. Deletions cut 3 bases from V and 6 bases from J, with 14 bases between. Looked up from germline, CDR1 is DFQATT and CDR2 is SNEGSKA (reference sequence). The CDR3 spans 13 residues. Here the CDR3 reads CSASYPATDGYTF. The CDR3 coding sequence is TGCAGTGCTAGTTACCCAGCGACGGATGGCTACACCTTC.

Here the CDR3 DNA reads TGTGCCAGCAGCTTGGGAACAGGGCTGCCCACAGATACGCAGTATTTT. The encoded protein is CASSLGTGLPTDTQYF. The chain recombines TRBV5-6 with TRBJ2-3; the D gene is possibly TRBD1 (6 bases). Trimming took 0 bases from V and 2 from J, leaving 13 bases between them. Germline V gives CDR1 SGHDT, CDR2 YYEEEE. There are 16 residues in the CDR3.

The CDR3 reads CASARQGRSPLHF. CDR3 nucleotide sequence: TGTGCCAGTGCTCGACAGGGTAGATCACCCCTCCACTTT. The genes are TRBV9 and TRBJ1-6; 7 nucleotides line up with TRBD1. The V and J ends lost 8 bases and 10 bases, in that order; junction bases with no gene match: 9. Germline-derived CDR1 and CDR2 are SGDLS and YYNGEE. This CDR3 region has 13 residues.

The chain employs TRBV13 and TRBJ2-5; 10 bases align to TRBD1. After removal of 3 bases from V and 5 bases from J, the junction contained 6 bases not matched to a gene. CDR3 size: 15 residues. Germline V gene lookup returns CDR1 PRHDT and CDR2 FYEKMQ (reference sequence). The CDR3 is CASSFLTGGYETQYF. The CDR3 DNA follows: TGTGCCAGCAGCTTCCTGACAGGGGGCTATGAGACCCAGTACTTC.

The chain carries TRBV29-1 and TRBJ1-1, with D possibly matching TRBD1 (6 bases). Between the trimmed V and J ends, which lost 3 bases and 1 base, there was a span of 15 bases. The germline CDR1 and CDR2 sequences are SQVTM and ANQGSEA. The length of the CDR3 is 15 residues. The CDR3 DNA follows: TGCAGCGTTGAGGGCCGGGCAGGGGCGAACACTGAAGCTTTCTTT. Translated, it gives CSVEGRAGANTEAFF.

V usage is TRBV18 and J usage is TRBJ2-3, with TRBD1 matching over 7 bases. CDR1 and CDR2 from the germline V gene are KGHSH and LQKENI. CDR3 length equals 14 residues. V lost 3 bases and J lost 3; bases outside the gene matches: 3. CDR3 region: CASSPPRGTDTQYF. Here the CDR3 DNA reads TGTGCCAGCTCACCCCCCAGGGGGACAGATACGCAGTATTTT.

The chain combines TRBV30 with TRBJ1-2; D perhaps matches TRBD1 (5 bases). Germline V gene sequence: CDR1 GTSNPN, CDR2 SVGIG (reference sequence). V was cut by 4 bases and J by 4 bases, with 10 bases left in between. This CDR3 has 12 amino acids. In DNA form, the CDR3 reads TGTGCCTGGAATGTGGGGGGCTATGGCTACACCTTC. Translated, it gives CAWNVGGYGYTF.

This chain connects TRBV16 to TRBJ1-3; 9 nucleotides agree with TRBD1. Germline V gene sequence: CDR1 KGHSY, CDR2 FQNENV. V shed 4 bases and J 10 bases; nucleotides not matched to a gene: 8. The CDR3 runs 14 residues. In DNA, the CDR3 is TGTGCCAGCAGCCGACAGGGGGGAGATAGGACCATATATTTT. Amino acid sequence: CASSRQGGDRTIYF. Variable domain in full (rest from reference TRBV16 and TRBJ1-3): GEEVAQTPKHLVRGEGQKAKLYCAPIKGHSYVFWYQQVLKNEFKFLISFQNENVFDETGMPKERFSAKCLPNSPCSLEIQATKLEDSAVYFCASSRQGGDRTIYFGEGSWLTVV.

The gene calls are TRBV19 and TRBJ1-4; perhaps TRBD1 as D (6 bases). V was shortened by 3 bases and J by 7 bases, with 15 bases between the two germline ends. Germline V gene lookup returns CDR1 LNHDA and CDR2 SQIVND (reference sequence). This CDR3 is built from 15 residues. The DNA for the CDR3 is TGTGCCAGTAGTATCCAGGGGACCCGACCTGAAAAACTGTTTTTT. The encoded protein is CASSIQGTRPEKLFF. Supplemented by reference TRBV19 and TRBJ1-4, the full variable domain reads DGGITQSPKYLFRKEGQNVTLSCEQNLNHDAMYWYRQDPGQGLRLIYYSQIVNDFQKGDIAEGYSVSREKKESFPLTVTSAQKNPTAFYLCASSIQGTRPEKLFFGSGTQLSVL.

This chain uses TRBV10-1 with TRBJ2-3, with 11 bases fitting TRBD2. The germline V gene has CDR1 WNHNN and CDR2 SYGVQD (reference sequence). V lost 2 bases to trimming and J lost 7 bases; unmatched junction nucleotides: 2. There are 14 residues in the CDR3. CDR3: CASSETSGSYTQYF. The CDR3 nucleotides read TGCGCCAGCAGTGAGACTAGCGGGAGTTATACGCAGTATTTT.

The chain combines TRBV5-5 with TRBJ1-6; 8 nucleotides align to TRBD1. Germline V gives CDR1 SGHKS, CDR2 YYEKEE (reference sequence). This CDR3 has 15 amino acids. V trimming: 4 bases; J trimming: 7 bases; junction bases outside the gene matches: 7. As DNA, the CDR3 is TGTGCCAGCAGCCCCCCGACAGGGGAGAATTCACCCCTCCACTTT. Translating gives CASSPPTGENSPLHF.

A note on this clone: It is unclear where the CDR3 begins or ends on the DNA, so no DNA is shown, and the CDR3 is as TCRdb lists it. V gene TRBV19 combines with J gene TRBJ2-3; the table's D call TRBD1 went unverified against the DNA. Germline values: CDR1 LNHDA, CDR2 SQIVND (reference sequence). The CDR3 is 23 amino acids in total, end residues counted. The CDR3: CASSILVSTDTQYFGPGTDTQYF.

This clone was recorded at least ten times. The chain links TRBV20-1 to TRBJ2-7; tentative D call: TRBD1 (5 bases). Germline V gene lookup returns CDR1 DFQATT and CDR2 SNEGSKA (reference sequence). CDR3 size: 11 residues. V gave up 4 bases and J gave up 3 bases, with 7 bases separating them. The CDR3 reads CSAMDIYEQYF. The CDR3 DNA follows: TGCAGTGCTATGGACATCTACGAGCAGTACTTC.

This sequence joins TRBV5-1 and TRBJ2-2; 9 nucleotides align to TRBD1. Germline V gene sequence: CDR1 SGHRS, CDR2 YFSETQ. V was pared by 4 bases and J by 1 base, with 2 bases of the junction left unmatched. This CDR3 has 15 residues. The CDR3 DNA reads as TGCGCCAGCAGCCCGGGACAGGGGAACACCGGGGAGCTGTTTTTT. It encodes CASSPGQGNTGELFF. The variable domain in full, with the rest retrieved from reference TRBV5-1 and TRBJ2-2, is KAGVTQTPRYLIKTRGQQVTLSCSPISGHRSVSWYQQTPGQGLQFLFEYFSETQRNKGNFPGRFSGRQFSNSRSEMNVSTLELGDSALYLCASSPGQGNTGELFFGEGSRLTVL.

This clone was observed many times. The chain links TRBV5-1 to TRBJ1-4; D is uncertain. Germline V gene data show CDR1 as SGHRS and CDR2 as YFSETQ. The CDR3 has 14 residues. Deletions cut 0 bases from V and 1 base from J, with 4 bases between. The CDR3 nucleotides are TGCGCCAGCAGCTTGGCAGGAACTAATGAAAAACTGTTTTTT. Its translation is CASSLAGTNEKLFF.

This rearrangement joins TRBV21-1 to TRBJ2-1; TRBD1, the table's D call, was not compared with the DNA. TRBV21-1 is given as a pseudogene. The CDR3 is 13 residues long. The CDR3 region has the DNA TGTGCCAGCCCAAGGGGAACTTACAATGAGCAGTTCTTC. Translated, it gives CASPRGTYNEQFF.

The gene calls are TRBV25-1 and TRBJ2-3, with a tentative D call TRBD2 (5 bases). CDR1 and CDR2 from the germline V gene are MGHDK and SYGVNS. The CDR3 is 15 amino acids. V was shortened by 2 bases and J by 3 bases, with 12 bases between the two germline ends. CDR3 protein: CASSEAGRVTDTQYF. CDR3 bases: TGTGCCAGCAGTGAAGCGGGTAGGGTAACAGATACGCAGTATTTT.

This clone has only a few counts. The chain couples TRBV16 to TRBJ1-2, with D maybe TRBD1 (5 bases). The CDR3 totals 14 residues. V dropped 2 bases and J dropped 7 bases, with 14 bases sitting between them. Per the germline V gene, CDR1 is KGHSY and CDR2 is FQNENV. DNA of the CDR3: TGTGCCAGCAGCCAAAAGGGCAGGGCGAGTGGCTACACCTTC. This codes for CASSQKGRASGYTF.

The chain carries TRBV10-3 and TRBJ2-5; 7 bases fit TRBD2. This CDR3 is 15 amino acids long. The V segment lost 2 bases and the J segment 4 bases; nucleotides outside the gene matches: 7. CDR1 ENHRY and CDR2 SYGVKD come from the germline V gene. CDR3 sequence reads: CAISERGEVLETQYF. The CDR3 nucleotides read TGTGCCATCAGTGAGCGGGGGGAGGTGCTAGAGACCCAGTACTTC.

The genes are TRBV28 and TRBJ2-7; 9 bases agree with TRBD1. Per the germline V gene, CDR1 is MDHEN and CDR2 is SYDVKM. Trimming removed 6 bases from V and 6 bases from J; junction bases left unmatched: 6. The CDR3 is 13 residues long. The CDR3 reads CASRGGTGREQYF. The CDR3 nucleotides are TGTGCCAGCAGAGGCGGGACAGGGCGCGAGCAGTACTTC.

The chain joins TRBV28 to TRBJ1-2; D may be TRBD1 (6 bases). The ends were cut back, 6 bases at V and 3 bases at J, with 14 bases in the middle. The CDR3 consists of 14 residues. Germline CDR1 reads MDHEN; CDR2 reads SYDVKM. CDR3 nucleotides: TGTGCCAGCAGCCGCCAGGGGCGATACTATGGCTACACCTTC. Its protein product is CASSRQGRYYGYTF.